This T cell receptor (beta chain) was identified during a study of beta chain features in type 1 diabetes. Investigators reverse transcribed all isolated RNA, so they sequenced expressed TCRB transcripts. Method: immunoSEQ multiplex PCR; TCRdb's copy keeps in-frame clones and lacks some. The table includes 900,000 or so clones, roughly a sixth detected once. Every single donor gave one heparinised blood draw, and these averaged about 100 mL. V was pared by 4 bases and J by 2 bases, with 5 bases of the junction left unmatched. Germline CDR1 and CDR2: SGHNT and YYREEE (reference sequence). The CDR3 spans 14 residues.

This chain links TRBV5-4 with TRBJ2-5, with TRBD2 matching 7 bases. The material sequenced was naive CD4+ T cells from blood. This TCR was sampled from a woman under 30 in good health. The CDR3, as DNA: TGTGCCAGCAGCCCGGTGCGGGAGCAAGAGACCCAGTACTTC. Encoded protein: CASSPVREQETQYF.